This T cell receptor beta chain came from a study of T cells in Graves' hyperthyroidism and ophthalmopathy (dated by TCRdb to between 2017 and 2020). For the wider study: Peripheral blood was collected at initial diagnosis, before any treatment. TCR Vbeta CDR3 sequencing of 130 to 150 peripheral blood samples (over 40 ophthalmopathy, under 80 hyperthyroidism and approximately 17 progressor patients) is reported in the paper. To identify TCR V-J signatures that set the groups apart, the researchers used a discovery cohort of 100 patients, made up of 40 to 45 with Graves' ophthalmopathy and 55 to 65 with stable Graves' hyperthyroidism. Prospective prediction of ophthalmopathy was tested in an independent validation cohort of fewer than 20 hyperthyroidism patients and around 16 patients who later progressed to ophthalmopathy. In several Graves' hyperthyroidism patients, the study also compared T-cell repertoires from thyroid tissue with T-cell repertoires from blood. After blood sampling, hyperthyroidism patients were treated with methimazole at a starting dose of 30 mg daily, and ophthalmopathy patients were treated with high-dose intravenous methylprednisolone. For training and testing, the roughly 93 patients in the discovery cohort were randomly divided in a 7:3 ratio. Here is what the overall study found, with its caveats: Most expanded thyroid clonotypes (frequency above 0.001) were also detected in blood, suggesting blood repertoires may reflect thyroid immune responses. Sample size was not statistically predetermined, and blinding of investigators to group allocation was not performed. Ophthalmopathy was separated from stable hyperthyroidism by a 13 V-J signature model, with over 85% sensitivity and about 84% specificity obtained in cross-validation and 80%/75% obtained in testing. During validation, the model predicted progression to ophthalmopathy a median of approximately 7 months ahead of onset, with around 71% sensitivity and roughly 72% specificity.

Graves' hyperthyroidism was defined as stable when no progression to ophthalmopathy occurred over 18 months of follow-up. Hyperthyroidism patients were newly diagnosed, had a disease duration of under 2 months, and were aged 18 to 65 years. Exclusion was applied to patients with uncontrolled infections, other autoimmune diseases, pregnancy or lactation. Diagnoses relied on clinical symptoms, serum thyroxine and TRAb, thyroid ultrasound and orbital computed tomography. PBMCs were isolated from around 10 ml of fresh peripheral blood by Ficoll-Paque density gradient centrifugation. Trizol reagent was used to extract total RNA, and RNA quality was then checked on an Agilent 2100 Bioanalyzer. V drops 4 bases and J drops 3 bases, leaving 18 bases in between. The germline V gene (reference sequence) specifies SGHKS as CDR1 and YYEKEE as CDR2. Its CDR3 holds 16 amino acids, cysteine through phenylalanine. Only the CDR3 part of the read is kept: 48 bases, read in frame from the first base.

TCR beta CDR3 regions were amplified from RNA transcripts. The first round of RT-PCR for the TCR CDR3 was performed with the HTBI primer set and the Qiagen OneStep RT-PCR kit. The libraries were constructed in a second round of multiplex PCR and then size-selected and purified. The libraries were sequenced on an Illumina HiSeq2000 using paired-end 100 bp reads. As for the original processing: SOAPnuke was used to process the raw data, removing reads that contained adapters or uncalled bases, had a mean Phred below 15, or lacked an exact match to the constant primer or identifier. High-quality paired reads were merged with COPE v1.2.5, and unique nucleotide sequences were defined as clonotypes. MiTCR v1.1 was used to align the clonotypes against IMGT TRBV, TRBD and TRBJ reference segments. The analysis was restricted to V-J combinations with a frequency above 0.0001, which together covered 99% to 99.2% of the repertoires. A TCS score was defined as the ratio of F50 (clonal expansion) to E x V (chaos), with BLOSUM62-based TCRdist applied between CDR3 peptides within each V-J. Welch's t-statistics and random forest reduced 500 to 650 V-J features to about 12, which were used in a naive Bayes classifier (R e1071). TCRdb applied fastp at Q25 and MiXCR to the public reads, then kept only in-frame beta chains. Every distinct CDR3 protein forms one entry, paired with its most common genes and DNA. For this entry, the V and J calls and clone size follow TCRdb and not the study's own pipeline. The sample data list a few hundred thousand distinct CDR3 sequences, and approximately 25% of these were observed just once. The ten largest make up around four fifths of the sample.

For this clonotype: The antigen it recognizes is unknown. The record has no base qualities; no much larger clone is one base away.

Recombination joined TRBV5-5 with TRBJ2-3, with the D gene too uncertain to name. This clonotype was sampled from a man over 45 with Graves' hyperthyroidism. Sequences were obtained from blood. The CDR3 protein sequence reads: CASSPEGIHPTDTQYF. The nucleotide sequence reads TGTGCCAGCAGCCCGGAAGGCATTCACCCGACAGATACGCAGTATTTT.